The entry below describes one T cell receptor (beta chain). These data belong to a study of radiotherapy plus CTLA-4 blockade in lung cancer. Assay used: immunoSEQ multiplex PCR; TCRdb lists only in-frame clones, some missing. The top ten hold around 2.8% of the sample, which has 90,000 to 100,000 clones, 60% to 75% seen once. Trimming shortened V by 3 bases and J by 2 bases, and 8 bases separated the two germline ends. Germline loops: CDR1 MNHNS, CDR2 SASEGT. This CDR3 has 14 amino acids. V gene TRBV6-1 combines with J gene TRBJ1-5; tentative D call: TRBD1 (6 bases). The receptor's source is a human donor with non-small cell lung cancer who had a partial response to radiotherapy plus ipilimumab. Some clones in this sample may be carry-over from other donors' samples. The starting material was peripheral blood, obtained from a patient treated with radiotherapy plus ipilimumab. The CDR3 nucleotides are TGTGCCAGCAGTGAGAACAGGGGCAATCAGCCCCAGCATTTT. It is translated as CASSENRGNQPQHF.